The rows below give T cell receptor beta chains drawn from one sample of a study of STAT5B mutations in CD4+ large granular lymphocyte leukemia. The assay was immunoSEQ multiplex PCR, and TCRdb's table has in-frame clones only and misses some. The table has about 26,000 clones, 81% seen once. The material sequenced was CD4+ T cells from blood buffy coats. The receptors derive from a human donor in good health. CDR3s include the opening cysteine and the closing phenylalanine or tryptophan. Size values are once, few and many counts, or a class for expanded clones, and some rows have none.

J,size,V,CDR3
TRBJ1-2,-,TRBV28,CASSTLGVDYGYTF
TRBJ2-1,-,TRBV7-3,CASSPTGSDNEQFF
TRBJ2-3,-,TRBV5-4,CASSYGTSGGTDTQYF
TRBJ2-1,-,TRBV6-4,CASRRSWGDEQFF
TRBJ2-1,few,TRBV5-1,CASSGLVADEQFF
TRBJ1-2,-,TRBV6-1,CASSQTTEANYGYTF
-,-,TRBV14,CASSQDPGGSYEQYF
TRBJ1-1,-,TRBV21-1,CASSFPDRTVNTEAFF
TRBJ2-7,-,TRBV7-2,CASSQPPGGDEQYF
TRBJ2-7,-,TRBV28,CASISDTAYYEQYF
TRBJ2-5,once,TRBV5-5,CASTTWGAQETQYF
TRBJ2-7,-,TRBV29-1,CSVEGLAGVSPYEQYF
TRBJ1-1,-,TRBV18,CASSSGGTEAFF
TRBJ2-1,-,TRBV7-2,CASSPTSGSGRVGNEQFF
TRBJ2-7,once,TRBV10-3,CAITPGLAGGKSSYEQYF
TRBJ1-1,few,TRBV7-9,CASSLGTPNTEAFF
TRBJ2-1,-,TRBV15,CATSRGGSSYNEQFF
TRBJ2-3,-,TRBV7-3,CASSLNLAGVADTQYF
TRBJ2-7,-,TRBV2,CASTVSRASYEQYF
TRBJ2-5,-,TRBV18,CASSPGGGETQYF
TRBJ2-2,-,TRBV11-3,CASSSGGANTGELFF
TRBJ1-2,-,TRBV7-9,CASSARDRIYGYTF
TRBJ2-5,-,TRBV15,CATSRVGAQLGETQYF
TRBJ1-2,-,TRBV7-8,CASSPLATAHYGYTF
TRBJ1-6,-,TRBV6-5,CASSTSGPLNSPLHF
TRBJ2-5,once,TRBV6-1,CASNAGGQETQYF
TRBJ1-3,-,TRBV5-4,CASSPTPIAAGSGNTIYF
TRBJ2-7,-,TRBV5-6,CALRTSGCYEQYF
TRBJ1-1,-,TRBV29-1,CSVGENTEAFF
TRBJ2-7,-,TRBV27,CASSPIISREQYF
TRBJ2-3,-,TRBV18,CASSISPSTDTQYF
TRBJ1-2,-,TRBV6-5,CASSPGRAYGYTF
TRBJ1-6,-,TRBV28,CASSVRDRVNSPLHF
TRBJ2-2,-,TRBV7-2,CASKDRAGGGELFF
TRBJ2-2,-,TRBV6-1,CASSARREPGELFF
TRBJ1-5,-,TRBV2,CASRRTGFNQPQHF
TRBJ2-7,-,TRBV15,CATSRSRQGGYEQYF
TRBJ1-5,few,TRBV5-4,CASSLAGTGNQPQHF
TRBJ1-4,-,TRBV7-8,CASSSGTGNEKLFF
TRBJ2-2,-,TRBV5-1,CASSLVGGADTGELFF
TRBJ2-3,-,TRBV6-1,CASSVVGDTQYF
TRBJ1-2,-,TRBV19,CASSTRNRGKNYGYTF
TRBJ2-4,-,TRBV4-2,CASSQESARDIQYF
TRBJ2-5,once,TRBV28,CASKSGAKETQYF
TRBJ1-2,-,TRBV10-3,CAITATGGGGYTF